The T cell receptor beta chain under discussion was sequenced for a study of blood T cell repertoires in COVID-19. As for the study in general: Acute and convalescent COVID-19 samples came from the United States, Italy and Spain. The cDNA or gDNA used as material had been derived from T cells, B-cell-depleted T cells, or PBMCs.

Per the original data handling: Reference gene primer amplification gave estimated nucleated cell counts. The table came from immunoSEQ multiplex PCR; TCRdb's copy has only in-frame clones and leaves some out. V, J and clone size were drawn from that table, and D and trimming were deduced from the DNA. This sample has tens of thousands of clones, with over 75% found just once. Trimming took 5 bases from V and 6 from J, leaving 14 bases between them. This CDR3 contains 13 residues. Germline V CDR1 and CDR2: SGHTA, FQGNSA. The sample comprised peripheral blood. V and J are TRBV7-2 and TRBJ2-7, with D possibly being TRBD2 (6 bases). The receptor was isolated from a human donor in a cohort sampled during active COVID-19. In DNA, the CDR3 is TGTGCCAGCAGCCGAACGGGACTGCTCGAGCAGTACTTC. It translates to CASSRTGLLEQYF.